Listed below are T cell receptor beta chains from one sample, sequenced in a study of PD-L1 blockade in urothelial cancer. Here immunoSEQ multiplex PCR was the method, and the copy in TCRdb shows in-frame clones only, minus some. The profile shows around 40,000 clones, 70% to 90% of them singletons. This specimen consisted of PBMCs, obtained around atezolizumab (anti-PD-L1) treatment. The receptor source for this set is a man between 65 and 80 years old with urothelial cancer. The CDR3 runs from the conserved cysteine through the conserved F or W. The D gene is left open where the match is weak. Rows give clone size only sometimes, using once, few, many, or a class for an expanded clone.

TRBV6-5	TRBD1	NA	TRBJ1-2	14	CASSYDRERGGYTF	TGTGCCAGCAGTTACGACAGGGAGAGAGGTGGCTACACCTTC
TRBV6-1	TRBD2	NA	TRBJ2-3	16	CASSDTSGGSPDTQYF	TGTGCCAGCAGTGACACTAGCGGGGGGTCCCCCGATACGCAGTATTTT
TRBV19	TRBD2	NA	TRBJ2-1	15	CASSIESGSYNEQFF	TGTGCCAGTAGTATAGAAAGCGGGAGCTACAATGAGCAGTTCTTC
TRBV7-2	NA	once	TRBJ2-5	11	CASSTGETQYF	TGTGCCAGCAGCACAGGGGAGACCCAGTACTTC
TRBV30	TRBD1	NA	TRBJ1-4	16	CAGLPGQGATNEKLFF	TGTGCCGGATTACCGGGACAGGGGGCAACTAATGAAAAACTGTTTTTT
TRBV2	TRBD2	NA	TRBJ2-2	15	CASSGLAGGTGELFF	TGTGCCAGCAGCGGACTAGCGGGAGGCACCGGGGAGCTGTTTTTT
TRBV30	TRBD1	NA	TRBJ1-2	14	CAWTRDSANYGYTF	TGTGCCTGGACTCGGGACAGCGCTAACTATGGCTACACCTTC
TRBV7-6	NA	once	TRBJ2-5	14	CASSLQGRAETQYF	TGTGCCAGCAGCCTACAGGGCCGGGCAGAGACCCAGTACTTC
TRBV29-1	TRBD1	NA	TRBJ1-4	14	CSVRQTGGDEKLFF	TGCAGCGTGCGCCAGACAGGGGGCGACGAAAAACTGTTTTTT
TRBV4-2	TRBD1	NA	TRBJ2-5	16	CASSQVIEGAGETQYF	TGTGCCAGCAGCCAAGTCATAGAGGGGGCCGGGGAGACCCAGTACTTC
TRBV29-1	NA	NA	TRBJ1-2	13	CSVFTGTDYGYTF	TGCAGCGTTTTTACAGGGACGGACTATGGCTACACCTTC
TRBV5-1	TRBD1	NA	TRBJ2-3	16	CASSSGTGAGTDTQYF	TGCGCCAGCAGCTCAGGGACAGGCGCTGGCACAGATACGCAGTATTTT
TRBV7-2	TRBD2	NA	TRBJ2-5	15	CASSLVASGGKTQYF	TGTGCCAGCAGCTTAGTGGCTAGCGGTGGGAAGACCCAGTACTTC
TRBV7-8	TRBD2	NA	TRBJ2-2	16	CASTAGSSGVTGELFF	TGTGCCAGCACCGCGGGGTCTAGCGGGGTGACCGGGGAGCTGTTTTTT
TRBV11-3	TRBD1	NA	TRBJ2-1	14	CASSLQGVNNEQFF	TGTGCCAGCAGCTTACAGGGGGTCAACAATGAGCAGTTCTTC